Each of the 22 T cell receptor beta chains below was sequenced from the same sample in a study of shared clonotypes between healthy human individuals (dated by TCRdb to 2018 to 2020). The protocol used for the library was the immunoSEQ multiplex PCR assay. Entries here come from immuneACCESS through TCRdb and include only in-frame sequences with V and J called. Some clones fail to appear in such tables; in the studies checked, an unresolved V gene covers under half of the shortfall, and the cause of the remainder is unknown. The sample profile shows 1.5 million to 1.9 million clones; approximately 98% of them were found once. The top ten hold around 0.47% of the sample. The specimen was naive CD4+ T cells sorted from blood. Taken with the paper, the label for cell subset or site translates to: CD45RA+ positively selected. Source of these receptors: a man aged 25-45 years in good health.

The chain carries TRBV5-6 and TRBJ2-7, with 10 bases matching TRBD2. The CDR3 is 15 amino acids. The ends lost 3 bases at V and 3 bases at J; junction bases unmatched: 6. Germline values: CDR1 SGHDT, CDR2 YYEEEE. The CDR3: CASSSGLADYYEQYF. CDR3 nucleotides: TGTGCCAGCAGCTCCGGACTAGCGGATTACTACGAGCAGTACTTC.

The chain joins TRBV2 to TRBJ1-2, with D uncertain. The V gene lost 1 base and the J gene lost 8 bases, with 14 bases spanning the gap. Per germline, CDR1 SNHLY and CDR2 FYNNEI. CDR3 length: 14 amino acids. CDR3 loop: CASSEGRALAGYTF. CDR3 nucleotides: TGTGCCAGCAGTGAAGGACGGGCTTTGGCGGGCTACACCTTC.

This chain uses TRBV9 with TRBJ1-1; tentative D call: TRBD1 (6 bases). This CDR3 contains 15 residues. The germline gives CDR1 SGDLS, CDR2 YYNGEE. Trimming left V 0 bases short and J 4 bases short, with 13 bases between. The CDR3 sequence: CASSVASGGITEAFF. The CDR3 DNA reads TGTGCCAGCAGCGTAGCTTCTGGGGGCATCACTGAAGCTTTCTTT.

The chain uses TRBV6-6 and TRBJ1-2; no firm D call. The V end lost 5 bases, the J end lost 8 bases, and 12 bases lay between the germline ends. Looked up from germline, CDR1 is MNHNY and CDR2 is SVGAGI (reference sequence). The CDR3 spans 12 residues. CDR3: CASSPDRRGYTF. In DNA, the CDR3 is TGTGCCAGCAGTCCCGACCGGCGGGGCTACACCTTC.

CDR3 nucleotide sequence: TGCGCTCATTCGGGGACAGCTAACTACGAGCAGTACTTC. Its protein product is CAHSGTANYEQYF. The chain links TRBV5-1 to TRBJ2-7, with 7 bases identical to TRBD1. The V gene's germline CDR1 is SGHRS and CDR2 YFSETQ. The CDR3 runs 13 residues.

V gene TRBV5-1 combines with J gene TRBJ1-2; possible D gene TRBD1, 6 bases. V lost 2 bases to trimming and J lost 3 bases, with 11 bases between them. The CDR3 runs to 14 residues. Per the germline V gene, CDR1 is SGHRS and CDR2 is YFSETQ. The CDR3 spells CASSLGGTDYGYTF. The CDR3, as DNA: TGCGCCAGCAGCTTAGGGGGGACTGACTATGGCTACACCTTC.

V gene TRBV28 combines with J gene TRBJ2-5; 9 bases map to TRBD2. CDR1 is MDHEN and CDR2 is SYDVKM in the germline V gene. V gave up 3 bases and J gave up 1 base; unmatched junction bases: 12. There are 18 residues in the CDR3. The DNA of the CDR3 is TGTGCCAGCAGTTTTCTCGGCTTCATTAGCGGGAGCCAAGAGACCCAGTACTTC. Protein sequence: CASSFLGFISGSQETQYF. The entire variable domain, with the rest obtained from reference TRBV28 and TRBJ2-5, is as follows: DVKVTQSSRYLVKRTGEKVFLECVQDMDHENMFWYRQDPGLGLRLIYFSYDVKMKEKGDIPEGYSVSREKKERFSLILESASTNQTSMYLCASSFLGFISGSQETQYFGPGTRLLVL.

V usage is TRBV28 and J usage is TRBJ2-3; D is ambiguous. Looked up from germline, CDR1 is MDHEN and CDR2 is SYDVKM. Trimming took 5 bases from V and 2 from J, leaving 5 bases between them. The length of the CDR3 is 12 residues. In DNA, the CDR3 is TGTGCCAGCAGTGGCTCCACAGATACGCAGTATTTT. This sequence encodes CASSGSTDTQYF.

The rearrangement links TRBV5-1 to TRBJ2-3; D unclear. From germline, CDR1 is SGHRS and CDR2 YFSETQ. The CDR3 consists of 13 residues. Trimming shortened V by 5 bases and J by 0 bases, and 7 bases separated the two germline ends. CDR3 bases: TGCGCCAGCAGGCGGATTAGCACAGATACGCAGTATTTT. This codes for CASRRISTDTQYF.

The chain recombines TRBV14 with TRBJ2-3; D gene uncertain. This CDR3 comprises 14 residues. Germline V lookup: CDR1 SGHDN, CDR2 FVKESK. Trimming shortened V by 0 bases and J by 3 bases, and 7 bases separated the two germline ends. The CDR3 sequence is CASSQDHWTDTQYF. In DNA form, the CDR3 reads TGTGCCAGCAGCCAAGATCACTGGACAGATACGCAGTATTTT.

Comments on this clone: Other DNA sequences of this sample code for an identical CDR3. The chain recombines TRBV18 with TRBJ2-1, with 7 bases that match TRBD2. CDR3 length: 16 residues. V lost 0 bases, J lost 3 bases, and 5 bases stayed unmatched. Per germline, CDR1 KGHSH and CDR2 LQKENI. In nucleotides, the CDR3 is TGTGCCAGCTCACCACCGGGCCTAGCGGACTACAATGAGCAGTTCTTC. This sequence encodes CASSPPGLADYNEQFF.

In its sample, this clone was seen once. The rearrangement joins TRBV5-1 to TRBJ1-1, with D maybe TRBD1 (5 bases). With 4 bases removed from V and 1 base from J, the gap between germline ends came to 11 bases. There are 14 residues in the CDR3. The germline gives CDR1 SGHRS, CDR2 YFSETQ. The CDR3 loop is CASSKTTANTEAFF. The CDR3 DNA reads TGCGCCAGCAGCAAAACGACAGCGAACACTGAAGCTTTCTTT.

The V call is TRBV7-6, the J call TRBJ2-3; 8 positions match TRBD2. The germline gives CDR1 SGHVS, CDR2 FNYEAQ. Trimming cost V 4 bases and J 3 bases; bases outside gene matches: 6. The CDR3 has 15 residues. CDR3 loop: CASSSREVYTDTQYF. CDR3 sequence (DNA): TGTGCCAGCAGCTCGCGGGAGGTCTATACAGATACGCAGTATTTT.

This rearrangement joins TRBV5-1 to TRBJ1-4; a weak D match, TRBD1 (6 bases). The V gene's germline CDR1 is SGHRS and CDR2 YFSETQ. V was cut by 5 bases and J by 7 bases, with 18 bases left in between. There are 15 residues in the CDR3. The DNA for the CDR3 is TGCGCCAGCAGACAAGGCGGGCAGGGGATTGAAAAACTGTTTTTT. Translating gives CASRQGGQGIEKLFF.

A word on this clone: In the same sample, other DNA sequences code for this CDR3. The V gene is TRBV5-4, the J gene TRBJ2-2; D uncertain. The CDR3 sequence is 15 residues long. V dropped 0 bases and J dropped 0 bases, with 6 bases sitting between them. The germline gives CDR1 SGHNT, CDR2 YYREEE (reference sequence). In DNA, the CDR3 is TGTGCCAGCAGCTTGGACAGCTCGAACACCGGGGAGCTGTTTTTT. Translated, it gives CASSLDSSNTGELFF.

The rearrangement joins TRBV5-1 to TRBJ2-5, with D possibly matching TRBD2 (5 bases). Trimming stripped 1 base from V and 0 bases from J, with 16 bases between. From germline, CDR1 is SGHRS and CDR2 YFSETQ. The CDR3 totals 17 residues. DNA for the CDR3: TGCGCCAGCAGCTTGAGGCGGGCGAATGGGTACCAAGAGACCCAGTACTTC. Amino acid sequence: CASSLRRANGYQETQYF.

V usage is TRBV7-9 and J usage is TRBJ2-1, with 14 positions matching TRBD2. V lost 0 bases, J lost 7 bases, and 2 bases stayed unmatched. The CDR3 runs 16 residues. The germline V gene has CDR1 SEHNR and CDR2 FQNEAQ (reference sequence). The CDR3 sequence: CASSLATSGRANEQFF. In DNA, the CDR3 is TGTGCCAGCAGCTTAGCGACTAGCGGGAGGGCAAATGAGCAGTTCTTC. Drawing the rest from reference TRBV7-9 and TRBJ2-1, the complete variable domain is DTGVSQNPRHKITKRGQNVTFRCDPISEHNRLYWYRQTLGQGPEFLTYFQNEAQLEKSRLLSDRFSAERPKGSFSTLEIQRTEQGDSAMYLCASSLATSGRANEQFFGPGTRLTVL.

V and J are TRBV4-3 and TRBJ1-3, with D uncertain. The CDR3 has 16 residues. Germline lookup yields CDR1 LGHNA and CDR2 YSLEER. V dropped 6 bases and J dropped 1 base, with 16 bases sitting between them. Here the CDR3 DNA reads TGCGCCAGCAGTCGACTAGCCGGTGGGTCTGGAAACACCATATATTTT. It codes for CASSRLAGGSGNTIYF.

The chain joins TRBV11-2 to TRBJ2-2; D gene ambiguous. The germline V and J ends were trimmed by 7 bases and 6 bases, with 12 bases remaining between them. The CDR3 is 13 amino acids. CDR1 is SGHAT, CDR2 FQNNGV, per germline. For the CDR3, the DNA is TGTGCCAGCACCGTCCCCAAGGCCGGGGAGCTGTTTTTT. It translates to CASTVPKAGELFF.

This rearrangement joins TRBV2 to TRBJ2-1; D might be TRBD2 (6 bases). Germline V gene lookup returns CDR1 SNHLY and CDR2 FYNNEI. Trimming took 4 bases from V and 9 from J, leaving 16 bases between them. The CDR3 loop spans 14 amino acids. The CDR3 loop reads CASSVERLRGEQFF. CDR3 coding DNA: TGTGCCAGCAGTGTGGAGCGCCTGCGGGGTGAGCAGTTCTTC.

CDR3 DNA sequence: TGTGCCAGCAGTTTATTGACCCCGGACAGGGACTACAGAGAACCCCCAGAGACCCAGTACTTC. It specifies CASSLLTPDRDYREPPETQYF. This chain links TRBV28 with TRBJ2-5, with D tentatively TRBD1 (8 bases). Looked up from germline, CDR1 is MDHEN and CDR2 is SYDVKM. The CDR3 has 21 amino acids. Trimming shortened V by 1 base and J by 4 bases, and 31 bases separated the two germline ends.

The rearrangement links TRBV18 to TRBJ2-7; the D gene could be TRBD1 or TRBD2 (7 bases each). The CDR3 runs to 16 residues. With 1 base removed from V and 5 bases from J, the gap between germline ends came to 18 bases. Germline lookup yields CDR1 KGHSH and CDR2 LQKENI. The CDR3 is CASSPLPTGTIHEQYF. The CDR3 coding sequence is TGTGCCAGCTCACCACTGCCGACAGGGACTATCCACGAGCAGTACTTC.